The next 18 T cell receptor beta chains were all read from a single sample in a study of blood T cell repertoires in COVID-19. Some clones are missing from TCRdb's copy, which holds only in-frame ones; the method was immunoSEQ multiplex PCR. The table shows tens of thousands of clones, with 91% occurring only once. The sequenced material came from peripheral blood. These receptors originate from a woman in her forties or fifties in a cohort sampled during active COVID-19.

In this sample, this clone turned up once. V gene TRBV2 combines with J gene TRBJ1-2, with 7 bases matching TRBD1. V lost 7 bases, J lost 6 bases, and 8 bases stayed unmatched. The germline CDR1 and CDR2 sequences are SNHLY and FYNNEI. The CDR3 is 13 residues long. The CDR3 DNA sequence: TGTGCCAGCAAGAACACAGGGGTCCATGGCTACACCTTC. This codes for CASKNTGVHGYTF. The variable domain in full, completed from reference TRBV2 and TRBJ1-2, reads EPEVTQTPSHQVTQMGQEVILRCVPISNHLYFYWYRQILGQKVEFLVSFYNNEISEKSEIFDDQFSVERPDGSNFTLKIRSTKLEDSAMYFCASKNTGVHGYTFGSGTRLTVV.

The chain is built from TRBV5-1 and TRBJ2-1, with 11 nucleotides matching TRBD2. Trimming took 4 bases from V and 0 from J; bases not matched to a gene: 6. The CDR3 spans 17 residues. Germline CDR1 and CDR2: SGHRS and YFSETQ. The CDR3 DNA follows: TGCGCCAGCAGCGGTCCTAGCGGGAGGAGCTCCTACAATGAGCAGTTCTTC. Translating gives CASSGPSGRSSYNEQFF.

This chain connects TRBV6-1 to TRBJ1-1, with TRBD1 matching 7 bases. The CDR3 loop spans 16 amino acids. Losses at the gene ends were 4 bases for V and 1 base for J; bases not matched to a gene: 9. Germline CDR1 MNHNS, CDR2 SASEGT. This chain's CDR3 is CASSVRDRGPNTEAFF. CDR3 DNA: TGTGCCAGCAGTGTCCGGGACAGAGGTCCGAACACTGAAGCTTTCTTT.

This chain links TRBV7-9 with TRBJ1-4; D might be TRBD1 (5 bases). V was clipped by 5 bases and J by 5 bases, with 21 bases between them. This CDR3 comprises 17 residues. Germline values: CDR1 SEHNR, CDR2 FQNEAQ (reference sequence). In nucleotides, the CDR3 is TGTGCCAGCAGCACGTCCGAGGTCGTGGGGGGAAATGAAAAACTGTTTTTT. Translated, it gives CASSTSEVVGGNEKLFF.

The chain employs TRBV10-2 and TRBJ2-1, with 12 bases identical to TRBD2. This CDR3 comprises 21 residues. Germline values: CDR1 WSHSY, CDR2 SAAADI. With V trimmed by 8 bases and J by 0 bases, 20 bases remained unmatched. CDR3 residues: CASVAGLAGGHPTPSYNEQFF. CDR3 coding DNA: TGCGCCAGCGTCGCGGGGCTAGCGGGAGGGCACCCTACCCCCTCCTACAATGAGCAGTTCTTC.

The V gene is TRBV5-1, the J gene TRBJ2-7, with TRBD2 matching over 7 bases. Germline values: CDR1 SGHRS, CDR2 YFSETQ. The V and J ends lost 0 bases and 2 bases, in that order; junction bases with no gene match: 8. This CDR3 contains 16 residues. The CDR3 DNA sequence: TGCGCCAGCAGCTTGGAACGAGGCACTAGCGCCTACGAGCAGTACTTC. This gives the protein CASSLERGTSAYEQYF.

The V and J genes are TRBV20-1 and TRBJ2-1, with TRBD2 matching over 8 bases. Germline trimming cut 4 bases from V and 5 bases from J; bases unmatched to any gene: 7. CDR3 length: 14 amino acids. Per germline, CDR1 DFQATT and CDR2 SNEGSKA (reference sequence). The CDR3 here is CSANDGGVNNEQFF. The CDR3 DNA sequence: TGCAGTGCTAATGACGGGGGGGTTAACAATGAGCAGTTCTTC.

The chain is built from TRBV3-1 (or the pseudogene TRBV3-2) and TRBJ2-1, with 13 bases that match TRBD2. Looked up from germline, CDR1 is LGHDT and CDR2 is YNNKEL (reference sequence). Trimming took 2 bases from V and 2 from J; bases not matched to a gene: 0. This CDR3 is 16 amino acids long. The CDR3 loop reads CASSQTSGRAYNEQFF. As DNA, the CDR3 is TGTGCCAGCAGCCAAACTAGCGGGAGGGCCTACAATGAGCAGTTCTTC.

The chain couples TRBV2 to TRBJ2-1; D unclear. Trimming stripped 6 bases from V and 9 bases from J, with 9 bases between. The CDR3 loop spans 11 amino acids. From germline, CDR1 is SNHLY and CDR2 FYNNEI. CDR3 loop: CASRGPGEQFF. CDR3 bases: TGTGCCAGCAGGGGTCCGGGTGAGCAGTTCTTC.

The rearrangement links TRBV6-2 or TRBV6-3 to TRBJ2-7; TRBD1 aligns across 8 bases. The CDR3 consists of 16 residues. V lost 2 bases and J lost 3; bases outside the gene matches: 9. The germline CDR1 and CDR2 sequences are MNHEY and SVGEGT. CDR3 loop: CASSYLAPGQGYEQYF. CDR3 DNA: TGTGCCAGCAGTTACCTCGCCCCCGGACAGGGCTACGAGCAGTACTTC.

V and J are TRBV6-5 and TRBJ1-3; no firm D call. CDR1 is MNHEY, CDR2 SVGAGI, per germline. V lost 7 bases and J lost 3, with 7 bases in between. This CDR3 spans 12 amino acids. The CDR3 is CASNSGGNTIYF. As DNA, the CDR3 is TGTGCCAGCAACTCGGGTGGAAACACCATATATTTT.

V usage is TRBV2 and J usage is TRBJ2-3; TRBD2 aligns across 8 bases. Germline CDR1 is SNHLY and CDR2 is FYNNEI. The J segment lost 6 bases and the V segment lost 1 base, leaving 12 bases of the junction unmatched. CDR3 length: 17 residues. The CDR3 reads CASSEGTSSDLKDTQYF. CDR3 bases: TGTGCCAGCAGTGAAGGGACTAGCTCGGATTTGAAGGATACGCAGTATTTT.

This chain links TRBV5-1 with TRBJ2-1, with TRBD2 as a possible D gene (6 bases). Germline lookup yields CDR1 SGHRS and CDR2 YFSETQ. The V end was cut by 5 bases, the J end by 5 bases, with 14 bases between. The CDR3 has 14 amino acids. In DNA form, the CDR3 reads TGCGCCAGCAGAGGGGCTAGCGCCCACAATGAGCAGTTCTTC. Protein: CASRGASAHNEQFF.

The rearrangement links TRBV13 to TRBJ2-7, with D possibly being TRBD2 (5 bases). Germline loops: CDR1 PRHDT, CDR2 FYEKMQ (reference sequence). The CDR3 consists of 13 residues. V was pared by 2 bases and J by 4 bases, with 9 bases between. The chain's CDR3 is CASSLTRGYEQYF. CDR3 coding DNA: TGTGCCAGCAGCTTAACTCGGGGATACGAGCAGTACTTC.

V is TRBV2 and J is TRBJ1-2; TRBD1 might be the D (6 bases). The CDR3 contains 15 residues. Germline values: CDR1 SNHLY, CDR2 FYNNEI. V lost 3 bases to trimming and J lost 4 bases, with 15 bases between them. CDR3 nucleotides: TGTGCCAGCAGTGAGGGGGCCGAGGGTGCCTATGGCTACACCTTC. It encodes CASSEGAEGAYGYTF.

The gene calls are TRBV6-5 and TRBJ1-1; no reliable D call. Between the trimmed V and J ends, which lost 2 bases and 5 bases, there was a span of 15 bases. The CDR3 is 15 residues long. The V gene's germline CDR1 is MNHEY and CDR2 SVGAGI. This chain's CDR3 is CASSYQVDFLTEAFF. As DNA, the CDR3 is TGTGCCAGCAGTTACCAAGTGGACTTCCTGACTGAAGCTTTCTTT.

The chain employs TRBV11-2 and TRBJ1-5, with 12 bases lining up with TRBD1. Germline loops: CDR1 SGHAT, CDR2 FQNNGV. The trim removed 4 bases at V and 6 bases at J, leaving 4 bases unmatched. The CDR3 spans 15 residues. CDR3 loop: CASSYGTGGFQPQHF. CDR3 bases: TGTGCCAGCAGCTACGGGACAGGGGGCTTTCAGCCCCAGCATTTT.

V usage is TRBV3-1 (or the pseudogene TRBV3-2) and J usage is TRBJ2-1; the match to TRBD1 covers 7 bases. The CDR3 covers 16 residues. Germline loops: CDR1 LGHDT, CDR2 YNNKEL (reference sequence). The junction had 18 bases not matched to a gene; V was cut back by 4 bases and J by 12 bases. CDR3 bases: TGTGCCAGCAGCCTTTGGACAGGAGGAAACCGGGGTGTGCAGTTCTTC. Its translation: CASSLWTGGNRGVQFF.